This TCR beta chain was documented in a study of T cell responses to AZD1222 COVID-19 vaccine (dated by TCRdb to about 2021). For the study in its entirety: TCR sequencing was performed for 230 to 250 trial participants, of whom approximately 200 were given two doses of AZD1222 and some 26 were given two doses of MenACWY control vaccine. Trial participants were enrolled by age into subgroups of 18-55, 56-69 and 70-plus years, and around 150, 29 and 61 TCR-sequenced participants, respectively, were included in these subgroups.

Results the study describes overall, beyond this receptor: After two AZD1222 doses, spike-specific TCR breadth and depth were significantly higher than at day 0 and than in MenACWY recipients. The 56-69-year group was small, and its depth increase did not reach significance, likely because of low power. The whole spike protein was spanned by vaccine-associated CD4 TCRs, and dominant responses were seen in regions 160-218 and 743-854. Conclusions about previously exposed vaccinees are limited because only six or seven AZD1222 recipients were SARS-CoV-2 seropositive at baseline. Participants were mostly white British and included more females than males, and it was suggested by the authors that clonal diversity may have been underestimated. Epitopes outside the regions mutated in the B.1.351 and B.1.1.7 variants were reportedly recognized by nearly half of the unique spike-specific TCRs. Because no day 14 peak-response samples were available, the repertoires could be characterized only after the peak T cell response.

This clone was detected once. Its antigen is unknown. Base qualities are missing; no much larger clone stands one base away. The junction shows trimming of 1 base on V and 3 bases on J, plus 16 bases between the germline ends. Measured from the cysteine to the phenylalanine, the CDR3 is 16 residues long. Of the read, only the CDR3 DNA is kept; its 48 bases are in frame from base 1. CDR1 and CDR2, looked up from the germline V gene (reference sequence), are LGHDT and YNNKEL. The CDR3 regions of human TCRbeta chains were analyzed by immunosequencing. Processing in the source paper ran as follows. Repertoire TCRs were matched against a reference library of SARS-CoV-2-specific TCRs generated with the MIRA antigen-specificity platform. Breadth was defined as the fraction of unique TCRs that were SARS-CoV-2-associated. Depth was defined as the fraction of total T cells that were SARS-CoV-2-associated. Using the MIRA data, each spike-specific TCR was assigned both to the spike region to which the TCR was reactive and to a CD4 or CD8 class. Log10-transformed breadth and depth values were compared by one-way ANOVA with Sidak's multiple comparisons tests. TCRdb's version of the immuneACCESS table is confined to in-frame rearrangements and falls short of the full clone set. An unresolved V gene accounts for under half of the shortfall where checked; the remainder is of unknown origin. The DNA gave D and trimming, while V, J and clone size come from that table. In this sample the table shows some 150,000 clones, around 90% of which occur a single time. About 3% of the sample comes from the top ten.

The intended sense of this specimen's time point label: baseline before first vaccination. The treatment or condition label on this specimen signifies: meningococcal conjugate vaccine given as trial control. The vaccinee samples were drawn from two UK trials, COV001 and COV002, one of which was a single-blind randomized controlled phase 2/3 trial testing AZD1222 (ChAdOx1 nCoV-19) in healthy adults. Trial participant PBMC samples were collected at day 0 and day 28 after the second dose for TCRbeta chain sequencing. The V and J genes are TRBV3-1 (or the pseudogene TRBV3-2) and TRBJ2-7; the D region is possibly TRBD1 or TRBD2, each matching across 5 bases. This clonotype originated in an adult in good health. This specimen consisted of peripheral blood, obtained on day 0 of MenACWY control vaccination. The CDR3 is CASSQGGRGPSYEQYF. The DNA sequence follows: TGTGCCAGCAGCCAAGGAGGTAGGGGACCGAGCTACGAGCAGTACTTC.